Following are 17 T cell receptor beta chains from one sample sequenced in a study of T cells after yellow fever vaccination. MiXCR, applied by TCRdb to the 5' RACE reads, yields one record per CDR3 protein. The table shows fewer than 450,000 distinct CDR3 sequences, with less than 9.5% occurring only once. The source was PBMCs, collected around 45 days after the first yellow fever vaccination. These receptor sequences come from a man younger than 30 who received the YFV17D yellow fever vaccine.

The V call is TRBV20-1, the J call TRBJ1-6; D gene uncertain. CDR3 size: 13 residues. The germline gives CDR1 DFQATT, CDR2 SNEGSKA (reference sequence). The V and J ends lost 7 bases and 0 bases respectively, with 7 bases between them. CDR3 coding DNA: TGCAGTGGAAGGAGCTCCTATAATTCACCCCTCCACTTT. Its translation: CSGRSSYNSPLHF.

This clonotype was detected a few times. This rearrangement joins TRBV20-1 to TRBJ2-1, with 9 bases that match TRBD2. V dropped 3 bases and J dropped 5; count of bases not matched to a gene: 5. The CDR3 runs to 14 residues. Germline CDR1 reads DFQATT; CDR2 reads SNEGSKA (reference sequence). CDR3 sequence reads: CSARVASGDNEQFF. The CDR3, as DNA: TGCAGTGCTAGGGTTGCTAGCGGGGACAATGAGCAGTTCTTC.

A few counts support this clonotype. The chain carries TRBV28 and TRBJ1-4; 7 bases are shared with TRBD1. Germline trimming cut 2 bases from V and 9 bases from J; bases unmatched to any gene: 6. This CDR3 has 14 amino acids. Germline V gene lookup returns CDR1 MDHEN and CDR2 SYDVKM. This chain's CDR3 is CASSLRSGGKKLFF. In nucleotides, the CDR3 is TGTGCCAGCAGTTTAAGGTCAGGGGGAAAAAAACTGTTTTTT.

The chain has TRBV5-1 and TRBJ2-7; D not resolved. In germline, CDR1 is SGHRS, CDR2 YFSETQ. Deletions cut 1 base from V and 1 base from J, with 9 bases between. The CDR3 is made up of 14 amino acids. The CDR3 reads CASSLTPPSYEQYF. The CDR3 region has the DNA TGCGCCAGCAGCTTGACACCTCCTTCCTACGAGCAGTACTTC.

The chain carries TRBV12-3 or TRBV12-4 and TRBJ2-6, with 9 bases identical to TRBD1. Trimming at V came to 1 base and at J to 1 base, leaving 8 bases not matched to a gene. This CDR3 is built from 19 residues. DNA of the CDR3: TGTGCCAGCAGTTTAGGGGAAGGACAGGGGTGGTCTGGGGCCAACGTCCTGACTTTC. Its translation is CASSLGEGQGWSGANVLTF.

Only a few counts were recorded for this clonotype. The CDR3 DNA sequence: TGTGCCAGCAGCTCGCCATCGGGGGTGGGCTACACCTTC. Protein sequence: CASSSPSGVGYTF. This chain joins TRBV5-5 and TRBJ1-2; TRBD1 is a possible D gene (5 bases). From germline, CDR1 is SGHKS and CDR2 YYEKEE (reference sequence). Trimming stripped 3 bases from V and 8 bases from J, with 14 bases between. The CDR3 loop spans 13 amino acids.

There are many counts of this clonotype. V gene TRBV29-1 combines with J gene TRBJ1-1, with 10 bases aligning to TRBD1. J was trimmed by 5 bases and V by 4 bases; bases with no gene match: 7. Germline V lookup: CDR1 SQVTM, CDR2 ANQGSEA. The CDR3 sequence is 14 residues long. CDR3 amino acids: CSVVDRGQGTEAFF. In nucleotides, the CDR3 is TGCAGCGTTGTCGACAGGGGGCAAGGAACTGAAGCTTTCTTT.

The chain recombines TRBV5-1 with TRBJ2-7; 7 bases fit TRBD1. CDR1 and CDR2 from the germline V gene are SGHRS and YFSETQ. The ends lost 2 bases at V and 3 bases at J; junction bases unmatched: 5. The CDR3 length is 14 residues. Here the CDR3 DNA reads TGCGCCAGCAGCTTAATGGGGACAGACTACGAGCAGTACGTC. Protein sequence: CASSLMGTDYEQYV.

CDR3 nucleotide sequence: TGTGCCTGGAGACAGTACCAAGAGACCCAGTACTTC. This translates into CAWRQYQETQYF. This sequence joins TRBV30 and TRBJ2-5; D is unresolved. Trimming stripped 3 bases from V and 0 bases from J, with 5 bases between. The length of the CDR3 is 12 residues. Per the germline V gene, CDR1 is GTSNPN and CDR2 is SVGIG (reference sequence).

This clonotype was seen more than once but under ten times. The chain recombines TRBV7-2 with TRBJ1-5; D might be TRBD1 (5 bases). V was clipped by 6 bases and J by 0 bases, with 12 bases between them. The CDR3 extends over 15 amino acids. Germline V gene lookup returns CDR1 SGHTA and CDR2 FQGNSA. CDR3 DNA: TGTGCCAGCAGATGGGACTCAACTAGCAATCAGCCCCAGCATTTT. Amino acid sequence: CASRWDSTSNQPQHF.

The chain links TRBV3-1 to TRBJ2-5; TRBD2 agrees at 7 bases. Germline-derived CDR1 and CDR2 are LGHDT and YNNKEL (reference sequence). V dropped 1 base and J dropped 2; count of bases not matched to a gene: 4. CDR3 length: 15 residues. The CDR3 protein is CASSQVGGSQETQYF. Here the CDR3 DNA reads TGTGCCAGCAGCCAAGTGGGGGGGAGTCAAGAGACCCAGTACTTC.

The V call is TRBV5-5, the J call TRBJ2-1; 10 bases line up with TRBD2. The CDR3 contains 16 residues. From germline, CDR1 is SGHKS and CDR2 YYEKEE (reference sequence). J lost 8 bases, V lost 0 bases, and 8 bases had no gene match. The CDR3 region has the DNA TGTGCCAGCAGCTTGGCTCTTAGCGGGGGGTTCGATGAGCAGTTCTTC. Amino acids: CASSLALSGGFDEQFF.

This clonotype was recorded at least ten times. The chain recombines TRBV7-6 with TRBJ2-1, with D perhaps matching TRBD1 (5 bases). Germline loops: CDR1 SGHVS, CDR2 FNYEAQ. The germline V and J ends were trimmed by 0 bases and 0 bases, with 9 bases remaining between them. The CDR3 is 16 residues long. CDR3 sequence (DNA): TGTGCCAGCAGCTTAGCTCAGGGTAGCTCCTACAATGAGCAGTTCTTC. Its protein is CASSLAQGSSYNEQFF.

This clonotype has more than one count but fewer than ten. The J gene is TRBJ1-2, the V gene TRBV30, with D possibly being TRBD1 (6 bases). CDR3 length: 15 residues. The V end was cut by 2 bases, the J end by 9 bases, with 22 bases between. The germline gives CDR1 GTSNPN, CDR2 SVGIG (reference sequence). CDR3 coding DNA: TGTGCCTGGAGTACCCCAGGGGAGGCCGCGGTTAGCTACACCTTC. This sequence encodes CAWSTPGEAAVSYTF.

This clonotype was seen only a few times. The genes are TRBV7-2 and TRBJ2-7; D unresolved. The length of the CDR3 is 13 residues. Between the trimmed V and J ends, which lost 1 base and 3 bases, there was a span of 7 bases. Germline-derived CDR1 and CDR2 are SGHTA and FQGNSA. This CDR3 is CASSLVNGYEQYV. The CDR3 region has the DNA TGTGCCAGCAGCTTAGTCAACGGCTACGAGCAGTACGTC.

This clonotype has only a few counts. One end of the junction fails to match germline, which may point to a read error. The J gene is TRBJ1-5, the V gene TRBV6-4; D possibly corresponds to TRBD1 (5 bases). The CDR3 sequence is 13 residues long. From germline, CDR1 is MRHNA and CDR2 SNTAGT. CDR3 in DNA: TGTGCCAGCAGCCTTGACAGCACTCAGCCCCAGCATTTT. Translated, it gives CASSLDSTQPQHF.

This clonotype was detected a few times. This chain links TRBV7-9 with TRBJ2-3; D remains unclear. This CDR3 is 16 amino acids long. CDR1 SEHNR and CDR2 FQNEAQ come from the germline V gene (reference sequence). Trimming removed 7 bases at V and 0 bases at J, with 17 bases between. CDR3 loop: CASNLLPQDSTDTQYF. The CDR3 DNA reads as TGTGCCAGCAATTTATTACCGCAAGATAGCACAGATACGCAGTATTTT. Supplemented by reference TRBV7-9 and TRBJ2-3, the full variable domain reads DTGVSQNPRHKITKRGQNVTFRCDPISEHNRLYWYRQTLGQGPEFLTYFQNEAQLEKSRLLSDRFSAERPKGSFSTLEIQRTEQGDSAMYLCASNLLPQDSTDTQYFGPGTRLTVL.